This TCR beta chain came from a study of shared clonotypes between healthy human individuals. General study results and limits: A reduction in generation probabilities was seen for non-shared clonotypes relative to those shared by all four donors.

Method: immunoSEQ multiplex PCR; TCRdb's copy keeps in-frame clones and lacks some. The table includes a few hundred thousand clones, about 95% detected once. This clone was observed once. Its antigen is still unknown. Terminally differentiated effector memory CD45RA+ cells were left out of the naive CD8 fraction, which was CD45RO-negative and positively selected for CCR7. This TCR derives from a woman aged 25 to 39 in good health. Sequencing was performed on naive CD8+ T cells sorted from blood.

The CDR3 sequence: CASTIGGSYADTQYF. CDR3 coding DNA: TGTGCCAGTACCATAGGTGGGAGCTACGCAGATACGCAGTATTTT. The chain employs TRBV19 and TRBJ2-3; D perhaps matches TRBD2 (5 bases). CDR3 length equals 15 residues. Germline loops: CDR1 LNHDA, CDR2 SQIVND (reference sequence). V was cut by 7 bases and J by 4 bases, with 18 bases left in between.